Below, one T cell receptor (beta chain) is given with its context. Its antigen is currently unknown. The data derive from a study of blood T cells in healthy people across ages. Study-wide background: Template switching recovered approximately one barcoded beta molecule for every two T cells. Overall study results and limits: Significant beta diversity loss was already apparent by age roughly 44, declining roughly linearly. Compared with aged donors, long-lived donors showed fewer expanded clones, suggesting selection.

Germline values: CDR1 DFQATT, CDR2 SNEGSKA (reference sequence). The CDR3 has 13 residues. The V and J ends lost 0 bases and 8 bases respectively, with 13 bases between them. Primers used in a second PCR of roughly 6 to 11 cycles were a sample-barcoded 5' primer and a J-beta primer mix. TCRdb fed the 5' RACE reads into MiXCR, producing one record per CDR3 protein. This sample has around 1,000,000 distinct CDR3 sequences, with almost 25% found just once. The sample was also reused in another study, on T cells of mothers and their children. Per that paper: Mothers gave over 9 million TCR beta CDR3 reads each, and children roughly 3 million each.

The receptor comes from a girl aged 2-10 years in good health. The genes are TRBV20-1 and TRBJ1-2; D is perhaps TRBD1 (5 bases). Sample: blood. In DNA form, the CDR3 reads TGCAGTGCTAGAGAAGAAGGGGCTGGGGGCTACACCTTC. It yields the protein CSAREEGAGGYTF.